The source of this T cell receptor (beta chain) is a study of shared clonotypes between healthy human individuals. Points from the study as a whole: Non-shared clonotypes had lower generation probabilities than clonotypes shared by all four sorted-subset donors.

TCRdb keeps only in-frame clones here, not all; method: immunoSEQ multiplex PCR. The sample carries about 2.1 million clones, about 92% recorded once. Details on this clone: Its antigen is not identified.

Only CD45RO-negative cells positively selected for CCR7 counted as naive CD8 cells, so terminally differentiated effector memory CD45RA+ cells were excluded. Nashville, Tennessee was home to all donors, who were Caucasian adults. Input material: naive CD8+ T cells from PBMCs. The source is a young man in good health. Some clones in this sample may be carry-over from other donors' samples.

CDR3: CASSYPAGLGEQFF. CDR3 nucleotides: TGTGCCAGCAGTTACCCTGCGGGTCTGGGTGAGCAGTTCTTC. The chain recombines TRBV6-5 with TRBJ2-1; possibly TRBD2 for D (5 bases). The CDR3 has 14 amino acids. V shed 2 bases and J shed 9 bases, with 14 bases lying between them. Germline V lookup: CDR1 MNHEY, CDR2 SVGAGI.